These T cell receptor beta chains were read from a single sample in a study of T cells in Graves' hyperthyroidism and ophthalmopathy. TCRdb reanalysed the multiplex PCR reads using MiXCR and keeps one entry per CDR3 protein. The sample yields about half a million distinct CDR3 sequences, approximately 24% seen once. Sample: blood. These receptor sequences come from a woman aged 25 to 45 with Graves' ophthalmopathy. Both conserved end residues are part of each CDR3. Fields, in order: D gene, J gene, V gene, CDR3 length, clone size, CDR3 DNA, CDR3 protein. D genes are given only for firm matches. Clone size is stated in some rows and not others, as once, few, many or a class when expanded.

D gene: NA
J gene: TRBJ1-4
V gene: TRBV10-1
CDR3 length: 14
clone size: many
CDR3 DNA: TGCGCCAGCAGTGCGACGGGTGCCAATGAAAAACTGTTTTTT
CDR3 protein: CASSATGANEKLFF

D gene: NA
J gene: TRBJ2-5
V gene: TRBV27
CDR3 length: 16
clone size: once
CDR3 DNA: TGTGCCAGCAGTTTATCGGGTGCGGGGGCGTGGGAGACCCAGTACTTC
CDR3 protein: CASSLSGAGAWETQYF

D gene: NA
J gene: TRBJ1-5
V gene: TRBV7-8
CDR3 length: 16
clone size: NA
CDR3 DNA: TGTGCCAGCAGCTTAGGAGGCAGGAGATCAGGACAGCCCCAGCATTTT
CDR3 protein: CASSLGGRRSGQPQHF

D gene: NA
J gene: TRBJ1-1
V gene: TRBV20-1
CDR3 length: 11
clone size: NA
CDR3 DNA: TGCAGTGTTGAGAGGGCCACTGAAGCTTTCTTT
CDR3 protein: CSVERATEAFF

D gene: TRBD1
J gene: TRBJ1-5
V gene: TRBV6-2/TRBV6-3
CDR3 length: 13
clone size: many
CDR3 DNA: TGTGCCAGTCCGACAGGGTGCGAGCAGCCCCAGCATTTT
CDR3 protein: CASPTGCEQPQHF

D gene: TRBD1
J gene: TRBJ2-1
V gene: TRBV10-3
CDR3 length: 15
clone size: NA
CDR3 DNA: TGTGCCATCTTTAGGGGACAGGGGGCTCACAATGAGCAGTTCTTC
CDR3 protein: CAIFRGQGAHNEQFF

D gene: NA
J gene: TRBJ2-7
V gene: TRBV10-3
CDR3 length: 15
clone size: NA
CDR3 DNA: TGTGCCAGCAGTGAGTCTCCGCTTGGGGCCGACGAGCAGTACTTC
CDR3 protein: CASSESPLGADEQYF

D gene: TRBD1
J gene: TRBJ1-1
V gene: TRBV15
CDR3 length: 17
clone size: many
CDR3 DNA: TGTGCCACCAGCAGAGGGAGGGGGACAGGGAGGGACACTGAAGCTTTCTTT
CDR3 protein: CATSRGRGTGRDTEAFF

D gene: NA
J gene: TRBJ2-7
V gene: TRBV6-5
CDR3 length: 16
clone size: NA
CDR3 DNA: TGTGCCAGCAGTTACTCGAAACTGGAGAGCAACTACGAGCAGTACTTC
CDR3 protein: CASSYSKLESNYEQYF

D gene: TRBD1
J gene: TRBJ1-1
V gene: TRBV19
CDR3 length: 14
clone size: many
CDR3 DNA: TGTGCCGCAGGGAAGGGACAGGGCGGAACTGAAGCTTTCTTT
CDR3 protein: CAAGKGQGGTEAFF

D gene: NA
J gene: TRBJ2-7
V gene: TRBV27
CDR3 length: 13
clone size: many
CDR3 DNA: TGTGCCAGCAGTTTATCAGGGCAGTACGAGCAGTACTTC
CDR3 protein: CASSLSGQYEQYF

D gene: NA
J gene: TRBJ2-2
V gene: TRBV14
CDR3 length: 14
clone size: NA
CDR3 DNA: TGTGCCAGCAGCCAAGTAGCAGGCACCGGGGAGCTGTTTTTT
CDR3 protein: CASSQVAGTGELFF

D gene: NA
J gene: TRBJ2-5
V gene: TRBV7-2
CDR3 length: 13
clone size: many
CDR3 DNA: TGTGCCAGCAGCTCTAGAGACCAAGAGACCCAGTACTTC
CDR3 protein: CASSSRDQETQYF

D gene: TRBD1
J gene: TRBJ2-2
V gene: TRBV29-1
CDR3 length: 15
clone size: many
CDR3 DNA: TGCAGCGTATCCTTGGGACAGACGAACACCGGGGAGCTGTTTTTT
CDR3 protein: CSVSLGQTNTGELFF

D gene: TRBD2
J gene: TRBJ2-2
V gene: TRBV30
CDR3 length: 15
clone size: NA
CDR3 DNA: TGTGCCTGGAGTCCGGGACTAGCGGGCACCGGGGAGCTGTTTTTT
CDR3 protein: CAWSPGLAGTGELFF

D gene: NA
J gene: TRBJ1-5
V gene: TRBV6-2/TRBV6-3
CDR3 length: 19
clone size: many
CDR3 DNA: TGTGCCAGCAGTCACCACCCAGCCTCGGACGGGCGGGGGGCCCAGCCCCAGCATTTT
CDR3 protein: CASSHHPASDGRGAQPQHF

D gene: NA
J gene: TRBJ2-5
V gene: TRBV5-1
CDR3 length: 16
clone size: many
CDR3 DNA: TGCGCCAGCAGCTTGGAGAGCCAGGGAGGCGGAGAGACCCAGTACTTC
CDR3 protein: CASSLESQGGGETQYF

D gene: NA
J gene: TRBJ1-2
V gene: TRBV7-9
CDR3 length: 15
clone size: many
CDR3 DNA: TGTGCCAGCAGCCGCGCTATGGACAGTAACTATGGCTACACCTTC
CDR3 protein: CASSRAMDSNYGYTF

D gene: NA
J gene: TRBJ1-2
V gene: TRBV6-5
CDR3 length: 14
clone size: many
CDR3 DNA: TGTGCCAGCAGTTTTGGGGGGATGAACTATGGCTACACCTTC
CDR3 protein: CASSFGGMNYGYTF

D gene: NA
J gene: TRBJ1-2
V gene: TRBV6-2/TRBV6-3
CDR3 length: 15
clone size: once
CDR3 DNA: TGTGCCAGCAGTTACGTTGGGCGGAAACTCTATGGCTACACCTTC
CDR3 protein: CASSYVGRKLYGYTF

D gene: NA
J gene: TRBJ1-3
V gene: TRBV14
CDR3 length: 13
clone size: many
CDR3 DNA: TGTGCCAGCAGCCCCTTTAACGGAAACACCATATATTTT
CDR3 protein: CASSPFNGNTIYF

D gene: TRBD1
J gene: TRBJ1-5
V gene: TRBV6-1
CDR3 length: 14
clone size: few
CDR3 DNA: TGTGCCAGCTCCACAGGGGTGATGGACCAGCCCCAGCATTTT
CDR3 protein: CASSTGVMDQPQHF

D gene: TRBD1
J gene: TRBJ2-6
V gene: TRBV6-2/TRBV6-3
CDR3 length: 15
clone size: NA
CDR3 DNA: TGTGCCAGCAGTAACACAGGGGTGGGGGCCAACGTCCTGACTTTC
CDR3 protein: CASSNTGVGANVLTF

D gene: TRBD1
J gene: TRBJ2-6
V gene: TRBV11-2
CDR3 length: 19
clone size: NA
CDR3 DNA: TGTGCCAGCAGCTTAGATGGGACAGCTGTGGTCTCTGGGGCCAACGTCCTGACTTTC
CDR3 protein: CASSLDGTAVVSGANVLTF

D gene: TRBD2
J gene: TRBJ2-5
V gene: TRBV20-1
CDR3 length: 16
clone size: NA
CDR3 DNA: TGCAGCAATTCTAGATACTCTAGCGGGGGACAAGAGACCCAGTACTTC
CDR3 protein: CSNSRYSSGGQETQYF

D gene: TRBD1
J gene: TRBJ1-5
V gene: TRBV27
CDR3 length: 16
clone size: NA
CDR3 DNA: TGTGCCAGCAGTTTAACATCCGGGACAGGGTTTCAGCCCCAGCATTTT
CDR3 protein: CASSLTSGTGFQPQHF

D gene: NA
J gene: TRBJ2-7
V gene: TRBV6-5
CDR3 length: 14
clone size: NA
CDR3 DNA: TGTGCCAGCAGTTGGGGACAGAGGGGGGACGAGCAGTACTTC
CDR3 protein: CASSWGQRGDEQYF

D gene: NA
J gene: TRBJ1-2
V gene: TRBV3-1
CDR3 length: 14
clone size: few
CDR3 DNA: TGTGCCAGCAGCCTGACCCGGACAGACTATGGCTACACCTTC
CDR3 protein: CASSLTRTDYGYTF

D gene: NA
J gene: TRBJ2-4
V gene: TRBV7-9
CDR3 length: 16
clone size: few
CDR3 DNA: TGTGCCAGCAGCTTAGGTCGTCTAGATGACAAAAACATTAAGTACTTC
CDR3 protein: CASSLGRLDDKNIKYF

D gene: TRBD1
J gene: TRBJ1-2
V gene: TRBV20-1
CDR3 length: 12
clone size: many
CDR3 DNA: TGCAGTGCGGACGGGAGGGGGCATGGCTACACCTTC
CDR3 protein: CSADGRGHGYTF

D gene: NA
J gene: TRBJ2-7
V gene: TRBV10-3
CDR3 length: 18
clone size: NA
CDR3 DNA: TGTGCCATCAGGGGGGCGAACGGGTCAAGGGGAAGCTCCTACGAGCAGTACTTC
CDR3 protein: CAIRGANGSRGSSYEQYF

D gene: NA
J gene: TRBJ1-5
V gene: TRBV19
CDR3 length: 15
clone size: many
CDR3 DNA: TGTGCCAGTAGTATTAATTGGAAGGGGGATCAGCCCCAGCATTTT
CDR3 protein: CASSINWKGDQPQHF

D gene: NA
J gene: TRBJ2-7
V gene: TRBV6-5
CDR3 length: 15
clone size: many
CDR3 DNA: TGTGCCAGCAGTCCTCTTAGGGGGGCGCCCTACGAGCAGTACTTC
CDR3 protein: CASSPLRGAPYEQYF

D gene: NA
J gene: TRBJ2-6
V gene: TRBV12-3/TRBV12-4
CDR3 length: 17
clone size: many
CDR3 DNA: TGTGCCAGCAGCGGGGGCCTGGGATCCAGTGGGGCCAACGTCCTGACTTTC
CDR3 protein: CASSGGLGSSGANVLTF

D gene: NA
J gene: TRBJ1-5
V gene: TRBV2
CDR3 length: 14
clone size: many
CDR3 DNA: TGTGCCAGCAGCCGAGGGGGGAACAATCAGCCCCAGCATTTT
CDR3 protein: CASSRGGNNQPQHF

D gene: NA
J gene: TRBJ1-5
V gene: TRBV6-1
CDR3 length: 15
clone size: NA
CDR3 DNA: TGTGCCAGCAGCCCAGTTAAAGGTAGCAATCAGCCCCAGCATTTT
CDR3 protein: CASSPVKGSNQPQHF

D gene: NA
J gene: TRBJ2-5
V gene: TRBV12-3/TRBV12-4
CDR3 length: 11
clone size: many
CDR3 DNA: TGTGCCAGCAGTTTCCGGGAGACCCAGTACTTC
CDR3 protein: CASSFRETQYF

D gene: NA
J gene: TRBJ2-2
V gene: TRBV29-1
CDR3 length: 15
clone size: few
CDR3 DNA: TGCAGCGTCCGGTGGTGGCAGTCGAACACCGGGGAGCTGTTTTTT
CDR3 protein: CSVRWWQSNTGELFF